Reported below is one TCR beta chain. A few counts support this clonotype. Its antigen target is currently unknown. It has no much larger one-base neighbor in the sample; base qualities were not kept. Every donor in the study was a healthy Caucasian. Three pairs of female monozygotic twins, all aged roughly 18 to 30 years, made up the twin cohort. Peripheral blood mononuclear cells were the source from which RNA for the TCR libraries was isolated. CDR1 and CDR2 were assigned from the germline V gene as KGHDR and SFDVKD. Ends trimmed: V by 5 bases, J by 3 bases; bases unmatched to a gene: 6. The CDR3 spans 16 residues, from the cysteine through the phenylalanine. CDR3 DNA only is kept here, 48 bases in frame from base 1. The data belong to a study of identical twins (TCRdb year 2016). In terms of the full investigation: TCR alpha and beta repertoires from monozygotic twins, unrelated adults of various ages and cord blood were deep-sequenced to test whether fetal clonotypes persist. Replicate twin experiments were performed at different times using different library preparation protocols to rule out contamination. Findings and caveats that apply to the study as a whole: Compared with coincidental sharing between unrelated individuals, out-of-frame TCR alpha sequences shared between twins showed an excess of sequences with low generation probability. Abundant cord blood beta clonotypes carried fewer insertions; young adult naive repertoires showed a weaker similar trend, while memory repertoires showed none. Out-of-frame TCR alpha sharing in monozygotic twins was systematically underestimated by recombination models, whereas sharing between unrelated individuals was in agreement with the recombination models. Because the same donors could not be followed over many years, the conclusions depended on cross-sectional statistical analysis. In beta out-of-frame sequences, excess twin sharing was weaker, because having fewer shared sequences lowered the signal-to-noise ratio. Zero-insertion analyses could be partly confounded by invariant T cells such as MAIT and iNKT, though diverse VJ usage argued against such confounding for most clonotypes.

Libraries were built with 5' RACE. Reads for this sample came from an Illumina HiSeq 2000. A universal primer binding site was introduced by template switching, and a unique molecular identifier was present in the final cDNA, enabling accurate counting of TCR cDNA molecules. Specific primers in the conserved constant-segment region were used to synthesize first-strand cDNA for TCR alpha and beta chains. To control for contamination, each cDNA library was double barcoded with a SMART-Mk sample barcode plus Illumina barcodes. TruSeq adapter sequences, together with Illumina sample barcodes, were added in two successive PCR steps. TCR alpha and beta cDNA libraries were sequenced on the Illumina HiSeq platform with custom primers. The study's own analysis went as follows. Raw reads were processed with MiGEC to extract unique molecular identifiers, and MiXCR was used to determine CDR3 positions. For each individual, recombination models were inferred using an EM algorithm with the repgenHMM and IGoR tools. Shared clonotype analysis was performed with the tcR package in R, normalizing sharing by the product of cloneset sizes. Out-of-frame nonproductive sequences were analyzed to study raw recombination free of thymic and clonal selection effects. Using fastp trimming at Q25 and MiXCR clonotype assembly, TCRdb reanalyzed the public sequencing data and kept in-frame beta chains. Each CDR3 protein gets just one entry, which takes the most common genes and DNA from the rows behind it. TCRdb, not the original authors, processed these V and J calls. The sample table contains approximately 620,000 distinct CDR3 sequences; only one count was recorded for 8.6% of them. 0.75% to 1% of the sample is in the top ten clones.

The same sample was also used in a study of yellow fever vaccine responses in identical twins. Per that second paper: The authors reported that the T cell response to vaccination in identical twins appeared partly convergent and partly personalized. The study precisely tracked vaccine-responding T cell clones in identical twins.

The clonotype comes from a woman between 18 and 29 years old in good health. The sequencing input was PBMCs. The sequence links TRBV24-1 to TRBJ2-5, and 12 junction bases match TRBD2. The CDR3 is CATSGTSGGLKETQYF. At the DNA level, the sequence is TGTGCCACCAGTGGTACTAGCGGGGGGCTAAAAGAGACCCAGTACTTC.